The 12 T cell receptor beta chains in this list originate from one sample, sequenced in a study of human T cells and chemical hapten exposure. The sample's time point: patch test 1, 2 weeks after DPC sensitization. Stated treatment: therapeutic diphenylcyclopropenone sensitization with weekly scalp DPC. TCRdb passed the RACE reads through MiXCR, listing each CDR3 protein once. The table records around 99,000 distinct CDR3 sequences, 9.5% to 15% of them present only once. Specimen: whole blood, collected in connection with sensitization to the hapten diphenylcyclopropenone (DPC). These receptors all come from a woman aged 35 to 49 with alopecia areata. Some clones in this sample may be carry-over from other donors' samples.

In this sample, this clonotype turned up a few times. The chain links TRBV12-3 or TRBV12-4 to TRBJ1-1, with D unclear. Trimming cost V 7 bases and J 5 bases, with 14 bases left between them. The CDR3 has 13 residues. The CDR3 region is CASTQTGFTEAFF. CDR3 in DNA: TGTGCCAGCACCCAGACGGGCTTTACTGAAGCTTTCTTT.

This clonotype has only a few counts. This chain links TRBV12-3 or TRBV12-4 with TRBJ1-1, with TRBD1 matching over 7 bases. After removal of 7 bases from V and 1 base from J, the junction contained 6 bases not matched to a gene. CDR3 length: 14 amino acids. CDR3 residues: CASKETGTNTEAFF. CDR3 coding DNA: TGTGCCAGCAAAGAGACAGGGACGAACACTGAAGCTTTCTTT.

This clonotype was counted many times. This chain links TRBV7-6 with TRBJ1-1; the match to TRBD1 covers 7 bases. V shed 1 base and J 1 base; nucleotides not matched to a gene: 0. This CDR3 is built from 14 residues. Germline CDR1 and CDR2: SGHVS and FNYEAQ. The CDR3 DNA reads as TGTGCCAGCAGCTTAGACAGGGGGAACACTGAAGCTTTCTTT. Residues: CASSLDRGNTEAFF.

This clonotype has only a few counts. This chain links TRBV28 with TRBJ2-4; D not certain. The V gene lost 6 bases and the J gene lost 7 bases, with 10 bases spanning the gap. This CDR3 comprises 12 residues. The germline V gene encodes CDR1 MDHEN and CDR2 SYDVKM. The DNA of the CDR3 is TGTGCCAGCAGCTCCCCACGGAACATTCAGTACTTC. It codes for CASSSPRNIQYF.

This clonotype ranks as medium-sized (0.01 to 0.1%). This rearrangement joins TRBV6-4 to TRBJ2-3, with TRBD2 matching over 7 bases. CDR1 is MRHNA and CDR2 is SNTAGT in the germline V gene. J gave up 2 bases and V 0 bases, and 5 bases lay outside the gene matches. This CDR3 spans 16 amino acids. CDR3 region: CASSDSASGHTDTQYF. In DNA form, the CDR3 reads TGTGCCAGCAGTGACTCGGCTAGCGGACACACAGATACGCAGTATTTT.

The chain uses TRBV6-1 and TRBJ1-1; no clear D. The CDR3 spans 13 residues. V was cut by 7 bases and J by 5 bases, with 14 bases left in between. In germline, CDR1 is MNHNS, CDR2 SASEGT. This chain's CDR3 is CASNPNSRTEAFF. DNA of the CDR3: TGTGCCAGCAATCCAAATTCGAGGACTGAAGCTTTCTTT.

This rearrangement joins TRBV7-2 to TRBJ2-3, with D possibly being TRBD2 (6 bases). CDR1 SGHTA and CDR2 FQGNSA come from the germline V gene. The ends were cut back, 5 bases at V and 2 bases at J, with 11 bases in the middle. This CDR3 region has 14 residues. The chain's CDR3 is CASSIGLFTDTQYF. The CDR3 region has the DNA TGTGCCAGCAGCATCGGACTATTCACAGATACGCAGTATTTT.

This clonotype has ten or more counts. The CDR3 DNA is TGTGCCAGCAGGACCTTACTAGCGGGAGTTTCCTACAATGAGCAGTTCTTC. This translates into CASRTLLAGVSYNEQFF. This chain links TRBV6-2 or TRBV6-3 with TRBJ2-1; 11 bases match TRBD2. Per the germline V gene, CDR1 is MNHEY and CDR2 is SVGEGT. The CDR3 loop spans 17 amino acids. J gave up 1 base and V 6 bases, and 8 bases lay outside the gene matches.

This clonotype was picked up a small number of times. This rearrangement joins TRBV5-1 to TRBJ1-2; perhaps TRBD1 as D (5 bases). Per the germline V gene, CDR1 is SGHRS and CDR2 is YFSETQ. The V end lost 3 bases, the J end lost 4 bases, and 7 bases lay between the germline ends. The CDR3 length is 12 residues. DNA of the CDR3: TGCGCCAGCAGCTCCGACAGCTATGGCTACACCTTC. Translated, it gives CASSSDSYGYTF.

In this sample, this clonotype turned up many times. The rearrangement uses TRBV7-9 and TRBJ1-5; TRBD1 might be the D (5 bases). Germline V gives CDR1 SEHNR, CDR2 FQNEAQ (reference sequence). Trimming removed 3 bases from V and 4 bases from J, with 7 bases in between. The CDR3 extends over 13 amino acids. The CDR3 here is CASSFPGNQPQHF. DNA for the CDR3: TGTGCCAGCAGCTTTCCAGGGAATCAGCCCCAGCATTTT.

CDR3 in amino acids: CASSLGRTGSRNTQYF. The CDR3 DNA is TGTGCCAGCAGCTTAGGGAGGACAGGCAGTCGAAATACGCAGTATTTT. The genes are TRBV7-8 and TRBJ2-3; 7 nucleotides align to TRBD1. This CDR3 is built from 16 residues. The V segment lost 1 base and the J segment 7 bases; nucleotides outside the gene matches: 11. In germline, CDR1 is SGHVS, CDR2 FQNEAQ.

The table lists this clonotype with many counts. This chain connects TRBV6-5 to TRBJ2-7, with 8 nucleotides matching TRBD1. CDR1 is MNHEY, CDR2 SVGAGI, per germline. The V segment lost 0 bases and the J segment 3 bases; nucleotides outside the gene matches: 7. The CDR3 spans 16 residues. CDR3 region: CASSYSRGRGLYEQYF. The DNA for the CDR3 is TGTGCCAGCAGTTACTCCCGTGGCAGGGGGCTCTACGAGCAGTACTTC.